This T cell receptor beta chain was sequenced in a study of response to subunit inactivated influenza vaccine. This clonotype was observed at least ten times. V lost 6 bases, J lost 6 bases, and 10 bases stayed unmatched. The CDR3 runs to 14 residues. TCRdb recomputed calls from the RT-PCR reads with MiXCR, one row per CDR3 protein. The data show around 180,000 distinct CDR3 sequences, about a tenth seen once. The sequence was collected from a middle-aged man who received an inactivated influenza vaccine. V is TRBV12-3 or TRBV12-4 and J is TRBJ1-2; 7 bases are a match to TRBD1. Sequenced material: non-naive T cells sorted from PBMCs, taken on the day of vaccination. The CDR3 here is CASSLTDRANGYTF. The CDR3 bases are TGTGCCAGCAGCCTAACCGACAGGGCAAATGGCTACACCTTC.